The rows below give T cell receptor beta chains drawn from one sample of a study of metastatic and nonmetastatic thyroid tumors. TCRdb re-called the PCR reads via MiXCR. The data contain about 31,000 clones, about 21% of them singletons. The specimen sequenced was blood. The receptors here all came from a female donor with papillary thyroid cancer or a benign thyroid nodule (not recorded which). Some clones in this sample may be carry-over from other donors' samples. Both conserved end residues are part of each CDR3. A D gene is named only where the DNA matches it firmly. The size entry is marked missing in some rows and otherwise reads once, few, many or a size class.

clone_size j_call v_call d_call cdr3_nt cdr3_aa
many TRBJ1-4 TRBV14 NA TGTGCCAGCAGTCTAAGCAGGGGCAACGCTGAAAAACTGTTTTTT CASSLSRGNAEKLFF
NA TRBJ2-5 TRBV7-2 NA TGTGCCAGCAGCCGCCTAGGGGGGCTCGGAGAGACCCAGTACTTC CASSRLGGLGETQYF
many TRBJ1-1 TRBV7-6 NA TGTGCCAGCAGCTTGGGCAGGAGTATGAACACTGAAGCTTTCTTT CASSLGRSMNTEAFF
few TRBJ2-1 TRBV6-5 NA TGTGCCAGCAGTAACCCACGTACTATCGGAGTTGAGCAGTTCTTC CASSNPRTIGVEQFF
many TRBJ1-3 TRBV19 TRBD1 TGTGCCAGTAGTATGTTCGGAGGGGGCGCTTTTGGAAACACCATATATTTT CASSMFGGGAFGNTIYF
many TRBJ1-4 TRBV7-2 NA TGTGCCAGCAGCTTAGACAGTGGATCTGAAAAACTGTTTTTT CASSLDSGSEKLFF
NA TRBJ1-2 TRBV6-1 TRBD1 TGTGCCAGCAGTCAGGGGGCGGGCTATGGCTACACCTTC CASSQGAGYGYTF
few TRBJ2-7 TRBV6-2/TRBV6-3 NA TGTGCCAGCAGTCTCAGGTATTACGAGCAGTACTTC CASSLRYYEQYF
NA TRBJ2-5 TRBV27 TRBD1 TGTGCCAGCAGTTCCCAGGGGGAAGAGACCCGTTACTTC CASSSQGEETRYF
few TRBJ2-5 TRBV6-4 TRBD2 TGTGCCAGCAGGACTAGCGGGGGGGAAGAGGCCCAGTACTTC CASRTSGGEEAQYF
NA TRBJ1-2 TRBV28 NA TGTGCCAGCAAAACAGTGGACTATGGCTACACCTTC CASKTVDYGYTF
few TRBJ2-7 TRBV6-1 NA TGTGCCAGCAGTTCAACATTTTCAGAGTACGAGCAGTACTTC CASSSTFSEYEQYF
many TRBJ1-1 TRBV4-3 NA TGCGCCAGCAGCCAAGGGGGTTTGAACACTGAAGCTTTCTTT CASSQGGLNTEAFF
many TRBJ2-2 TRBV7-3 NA TGTGCCAGCAGCATAGGGACGGCCGGGGAGCTGTTTTTT CASSIGTAGELFF
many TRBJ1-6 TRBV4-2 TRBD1 TGTGCCAGCAGCCAACCACCGGACAGGTTCCTCCACTTT CASSQPPDRFLHF
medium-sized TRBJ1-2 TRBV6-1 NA TGTGCCAGCAGGTCTCAGGGGAACTATGGCTACACCTTC CASRSQGNYGYTF
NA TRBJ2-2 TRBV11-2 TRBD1 TGTGCCAGCAGCCTAGACAGGGGGCTTCTCACCGGGGAGCTGTTTTTT CASSLDRGLLTGELFF
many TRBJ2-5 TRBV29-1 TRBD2 TGCAGCGTTAGGAAGGGGCGGGGGAGCGGGGAAGAGACCCAGTACTTC CSVRKGRGSGEETQYF
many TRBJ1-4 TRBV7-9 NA TGTGCCAGCAGCTTAGGTCGGGGGATGAGTGAAAAACTGTTTTTT CASSLGRGMSEKLFF
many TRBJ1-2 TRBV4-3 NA TGCGCCAGCAGCCAAGATAGGGCAGGGGCGTTTTTCTATTATGGCTACACCTTC CASSQDRAGAFFYYGYTF
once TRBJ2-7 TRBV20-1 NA TGCAGTGCTAGATATTTGACATGGAGCAGCTACGAGCAGTACTTC CSARYLTWSSYEQYF
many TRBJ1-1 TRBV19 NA TGTGCCAGTAGTATAATGGGGCGCGGCACTGAAGCTTTCTTT CASSIMGRGTEAFF
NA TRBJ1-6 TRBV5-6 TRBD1 TGTGCCAGCAGCTTGGACAGGGGGATCTCCTATAATTCACCCCTCCACTTT CASSLDRGISYNSPLHF
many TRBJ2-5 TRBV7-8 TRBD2 TGTGCCAGCGGAAAATGGACCGGGGGGAAAGAGACCCAGTACTTC CASGKWTGGKETQYF
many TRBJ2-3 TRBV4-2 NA TGTGCCAGCAGCCAACCCACCATCAGAGATACGCAGTATTTT CASSQPTIRDTQYF
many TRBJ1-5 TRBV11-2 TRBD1 TGTGCCAGCAGCTCGGGACAGGGCCTTGGAGGGTATCAGCCCCAGCATTTT CASSSGQGLGGYQPQHF
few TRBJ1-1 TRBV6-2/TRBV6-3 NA TGTGCCAGCAGTTACGGGGTGGTGGGCACTGAAGCTTTCTTT CASSYGVVGTEAFF
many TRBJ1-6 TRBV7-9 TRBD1 TGTGCCAGCAGCTTACCAGGGGGCTCCAATTCACCCCTCCACTTT CASSLPGGSNSPLHF
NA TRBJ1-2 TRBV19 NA TGTGCCAGTAGTATTAATAGCTATGGCTACACCTTC CASSINSYGYTF